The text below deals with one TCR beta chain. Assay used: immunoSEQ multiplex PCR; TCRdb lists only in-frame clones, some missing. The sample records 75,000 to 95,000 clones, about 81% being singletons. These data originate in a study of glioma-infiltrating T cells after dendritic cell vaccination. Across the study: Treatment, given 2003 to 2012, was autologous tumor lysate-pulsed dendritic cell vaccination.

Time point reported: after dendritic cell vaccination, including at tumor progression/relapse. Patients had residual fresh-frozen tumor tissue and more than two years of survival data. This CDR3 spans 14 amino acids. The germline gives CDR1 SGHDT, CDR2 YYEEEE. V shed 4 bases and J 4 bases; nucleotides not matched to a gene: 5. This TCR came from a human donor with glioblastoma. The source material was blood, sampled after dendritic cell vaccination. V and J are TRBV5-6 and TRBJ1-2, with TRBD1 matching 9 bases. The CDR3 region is CASSPTGGVYGYTF. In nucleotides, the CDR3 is TGTGCCAGCAGCCCGACAGGGGGGGTCTATGGCTACACCTTC. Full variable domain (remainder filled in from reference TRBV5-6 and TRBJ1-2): DAGVTQSPTHLIKTRGQQVTLRCSPKSGHDTVSWYQQALGQGPQFIFQYYEEEERQRGNFPDRFSGHQFPNYSSELNVNALLLGDSALYLCASSPTGGVYGYTFGSGTRLTVV.